These 25 T cell receptor beta chains were sequenced from one sample in a study of cytomegalovirus exposure and HLA in healthy donors (dated by TCRdb to 2016 to 2017). Preparation of the library involved the immunoSEQ multiplex PCR assay. The multiplex PCR relied on a mix of 60 forward primers for TCR Vbeta segments and 13 reverse primers for TCR Jbeta segments. The clones in this table, taken by TCRdb from immuneACCESS, are in-frame only. Not every clone is retained; where verified, under half of the shortfall comes from an unresolved V gene, and the cause of the rest is unknown. Within this sample are 150,000 or so clones, with approximately 78% of them counted one time only. Around 3% of the sample is in the top ten clones. Input material: PBMCs. The source of these receptors is a man aged 35 to 55 in good health and CMV-seropositive.

The chain combines TRBV28 with TRBJ1-2; D possibly corresponds to TRBD1 (6 bases). Germline assignment: CDR1 MDHEN and CDR2 SYDVKM. V dropped 3 bases and J dropped 0 bases, with 14 bases sitting between them. This CDR3 is built from 16 residues. CDR3 sequence reads: CASSFSGQLPNYGYTF. In DNA form, the CDR3 reads TGTGCCAGCAGTTTTTCCGGACAGCTCCCTAACTATGGCTACACCTTC.

The J gene is TRBJ1-2, the V gene TRBV28; 10 positions agree with TRBD1. The CDR3 spans 14 residues. Looked up from germline, CDR1 is MDHEN and CDR2 is SYDVKM. V lost 3 bases to trimming and J lost 8 bases; unmatched junction nucleotides: 6. Here the CDR3 DNA reads TGTGCCAGCAGTTTTTTGGGACAGGGGATGGGCTACACCTTC. This translates into CASSFLGQGMGYTF.

This clone was found once. This chain joins TRBV19 and TRBJ2-2; 7 bases are shared with TRBD2. The germline gives CDR1 LNHDA, CDR2 SQIVND (reference sequence). V lost 5 bases and J lost 7; bases outside the gene matches: 7. This CDR3 comprises 14 residues. CDR3 coding DNA: TGTGCCAGTAGTGTCTTCGGGGAGGGCGGGGAGCTGTTTTTT. This gives the protein CASSVFGEGGELFF.

J is TRBJ1-6 and V is TRBV6-5; tentatively, D is TRBD1 (5 bases). The CDR3 totals 15 residues. Germline lookup yields CDR1 MNHEY and CDR2 SVGAGI. Trimming removed 4 bases from V and 10 bases from J, with 17 bases in between. The CDR3 region has the DNA TGTGCCAGCAGTTCCGGCCAGGGTGGAAAATCACCCCTCCACTTT. Translating it yields CASSSGQGGKSPLHF.

This sequence joins TRBV28 and TRBJ1-1; 9 nucleotides match TRBD1. The ends lost 6 bases at V and 4 bases at J; junction bases unmatched: 9. CDR3 length: 15 residues. Germline CDR1 is MDHEN and CDR2 is SYDVKM. CDR3 sequence (DNA): TGTGCCAGCAGCCTCGGCGGGACAGGGAGCACTGAAGCTTTCTTT. The encoded protein is CASSLGGTGSTEAFF.

The V call is TRBV6-1, the J call TRBJ1-3; D may be TRBD1 (6 bases). From germline, CDR1 is MNHNS and CDR2 SASEGT. The CDR3 covers 14 residues. The V gene lost 5 bases and the J gene lost 4 bases, with 12 bases spanning the gap. CDR3 bases: TGTGCCAGCAGTAGGACAGTCGGAGGAAACACCATATATTTT. Its translation: CASSRTVGGNTIYF.

CDR3 DNA: TGCGCCAGCAGCACAGGGGACAATCAGCCCCAGCATTTT. Translation: CASSTGDNQPQHF. The V gene is TRBV5-1, the J gene TRBJ1-5; 7 bases map to TRBD1. Germline loops: CDR1 SGHRS, CDR2 YFSETQ. With 4 bases clipped from V and 3 bases from J, the junction kept 1 base outside the gene matches. This CDR3 region has 13 residues.

The V call is TRBV9, the J call TRBJ2-2, with TRBD2 identical over 15 bases. The CDR3 contains 18 residues. CDR1 is SGDLS, CDR2 YYNGEE, per germline. Losses at the gene ends were 3 bases for V and 0 bases for J; bases not matched to a gene: 3. The CDR3 protein is CASSGGLAGGTNTGELFF. The CDR3, as DNA: TGTGCCAGCAGCGGGGGACTAGCGGGAGGCACGAACACCGGGGAGCTGTTTTTT.

This chain's CDR3 is CASSSTSGPPGNEQFF. In DNA, the CDR3 is TGTGCCAGCAGCTCAACTAGCGGACCTCCAGGCAATGAGCAGTTCTTC. The chain links TRBV13 to TRBJ2-1; 8 bases are shared with TRBD2. The CDR3 spans 16 residues. V trimming: 4 bases; J trimming: 6 bases; junction bases outside the gene matches: 11. Germline-derived CDR1 and CDR2 are PRHDT and FYEKMQ (reference sequence). The complete variable domain, with remaining parts taken from reference TRBV13 and TRBJ2-1, reads AAGVIQSPRHLIKEKRETATLKCYPIPRHDTVYWYQQGPGQDPQFLISFYEKMQSDKGSIPDRFSAQQFSDYHSELNMSSLELGDSALYFCASSSTSGPPGNEQFFGPGTRLTVL.

The chain couples TRBV7-8 to TRBJ1-3, with a tentative D call TRBD1 (6 bases). Per the germline V gene, CDR1 is SGHVS and CDR2 is FQNEAQ. V lost 2 bases and J lost 3, with 14 bases in between. The length of the CDR3 is 16 residues. CDR3 nucleotides: TGTGCCAGCAGCTTACGACAGGAGGTAGTTGGAAACACCATATATTTT. Protein product: CASSLRQEVVGNTIYF.

The rearrangement links TRBV7-2 to TRBJ1-5; no reliable D call. CDR3 length equals 13 residues. CDR1 is SGHTA and CDR2 is FQGNSA in the germline V gene. V was cut by 1 base and J by 6 bases, with 7 bases left in between. The CDR3 loop reads CASSLEAGQPQHF. DNA of the CDR3: TGTGCCAGCAGCTTAGAAGCGGGTCAGCCCCAGCATTTT.

The chain couples TRBV2 to TRBJ1-3; the D is unclear. The germline CDR1 and CDR2 sequences are SNHLY and FYNNEI. The length of the CDR3 is 15 residues. Trimming shortened V by 7 bases and J by 2 bases, and 15 bases separated the two germline ends. The CDR3 loop is CASKRREGAGNTIYF. In DNA, the CDR3 is TGTGCCAGCAAGAGGAGGGAGGGAGCTGGAAACACCATATATTTT. The full variable domain, its missing parts supplied by reference TRBV2 and TRBJ1-3, is EPEVTQTPSHQVTQMGQEVILRCVPISNHLYFYWYRQILGQKVEFLVSFYNNEISEKSEIFDDQFSVERPDGSNFTLKIRSTKLEDSAMYFCASKRREGAGNTIYFGEGSWLTVV.

This chain links TRBV18 with TRBJ2-5, with D perhaps TRBD1 (5 bases). The germline V and J ends were trimmed by 6 bases and 5 bases, with 16 bases remaining between them. Germline V CDR1 and CDR2: KGHSH, LQKENI. The CDR3 has 14 residues. In nucleotides, the CDR3 is TGTGCCAGCTCGGCGACAGCCACTGGGGAGACCCAGTACTTC. The encoded protein is CASSATATGETQYF.

This clone was observed a few times. The junction does not match germline at one end; this may be a read error. The gene calls are TRBV7-9 and TRBJ2-7, with D possibly matching TRBD2 (6 bases). This CDR3 has 14 residues. Germline V gene data show CDR1 as SEHNR and CDR2 as FQNEAQ (reference sequence). In DNA form, the CDR3 reads TGTTCCAGCAGCTTAGATATTCTAGCGCGCGAGCAGTACTTC. Residues: CSSSLDILAREQYF.

The chain joins TRBV9 to TRBJ2-7, with 10 nucleotides matching TRBD2. J lost 3 bases, V lost 4 bases, and 7 bases had no gene match. CDR1 and CDR2 from the germline V gene are SGDLS and YYNGEE. The CDR3 spans 15 residues. The CDR3 DNA follows: TGTGCCAGCAGCCCTGCTAGCGGGAGAGTCTACGAGCAGTACTTC. This codes for CASSPASGRVYEQYF.

The chain uses TRBV28 and TRBJ2-7; D is possibly TRBD2 (6 bases). The germline gives CDR1 MDHEN, CDR2 SYDVKM. V was clipped by 7 bases and J by 1 base, with 14 bases between them. The CDR3 is 14 residues long. The CDR3 region is CASNTGGRSYEQYF. CDR3 nucleotide sequence: TGTGCCAGCAATACCGGGGGAAGATCCTACGAGCAGTACTTC. The full variable domain, in which reference TRBV28 and TRBJ2-7 provide the parts outside the CDR3, is DVKVTQSSRYLVKRTGEKVFLECVQDMDHENMFWYRQDPGLGLRLIYFSYDVKMKEKGDIPEGYSVSREKKERFSLILESASTNQTSMYLCASNTGGRSYEQYFGPGTRLTVT.

This clone was counted a single time. V gene TRBV4-2 combines with J gene TRBJ1-5; the match to TRBD1 covers 8 bases. V was pared by 0 bases and J by 3 bases, with 7 bases of the junction left unmatched. Germline-derived CDR1 and CDR2 are LGHNA and YNFKEQ. The CDR3 has 17 residues. The CDR3 loop reads CASSQEVKQGDNQPQHF. The DNA for the CDR3 is TGTGCCAGCAGCCAAGAGGTTAAACAGGGGGACAATCAGCCCCAGCATTTT.

J is TRBJ1-1 and V is TRBV28; a possible D gene is TRBD1 (6 bases). Germline CDR1 MDHEN, CDR2 SYDVKM. The V gene lost 10 bases and the J gene lost 7 bases, with 13 bases spanning the gap. CDR3 length: 11 amino acids. CDR3 bases: TGTGCCACTTCGGACAGAATTGAAGCTTTCTTT. This encodes CATSDRIEAFF.

The gene calls are TRBV19 and TRBJ1-1; weak D call: TRBD1 (6 bases). The V gene's germline CDR1 is LNHDA and CDR2 SQIVND (reference sequence). The CDR3 consists of 13 residues. Deletions cut 5 bases from V and 1 base from J, with 8 bases between. The CDR3 reads CASSWTENTEAFF. Here the CDR3 DNA reads TGTGCCAGTAGTTGGACAGAGAACACTGAAGCTTTCTTT.

The chain carries TRBV18 and TRBJ2-7; D is undetermined. CDR1 and CDR2 from the germline V gene are KGHSH and LQKENI. The ends were cut back, 4 bases at V and 0 bases at J, with 13 bases in the middle. The CDR3 runs to 15 residues. CDR3 region: CASSREILSSYEQYF. The CDR3, as DNA: TGTGCCAGCTCACGTGAGATACTGAGCTCCTACGAGCAGTACTTC.

This sequence joins TRBV7-6 and TRBJ2-5; 9 positions agree with TRBD1. With the DNA end fitting TRBJ2-7 better, the J assignment may be wrong. Germline CDR1 and CDR2: SGHVS and FNYEAQ. The CDR3 runs 15 residues. CDR3 loop: CASSPRGTGSYEQYF. CDR3 sequence (DNA): TGTGCCAGCAGCCCCAGGGGGACAGGGAGCTACGAGCAGTACTTC.

The chain links TRBV5-4 to TRBJ1-1; D remains ambiguous. This CDR3 is 15 amino acids long. Trimming pared 2 bases from V and 3 bases from J, leaving 14 bases between. The germline V gene encodes CDR1 SGHNT and CDR2 YYREEE (reference sequence). DNA for the CDR3: TGTGCCAGCAGCTTCGGCGGGAGAGAGGACACTGAAGCTTTCTTT. It codes for CASSFGGREDTEAFF.

To note about this clone: The same CDR3 is also encoded by other DNA sequences in this sample. The J gene is TRBJ1-2, the V gene TRBV2, with D unclear. Trimming removed 4 bases at V and 2 bases at J, with 5 bases between. Germline V gives CDR1 SNHLY, CDR2 FYNNEI. CDR3 length equals 12 residues. CDR3 in amino acids: CASSGQNYGYTF. CDR3 sequence (DNA): TGTGCCAGCAGTGGGCAGAACTATGGCTACACCTTC.

This chain connects TRBV9 to TRBJ2-1; D might be TRBD2 (6 bases). The germline V gene has CDR1 SGDLS and CDR2 YYNGEE. Trimming cost V 3 bases and J 8 bases, with 21 bases left between them. The CDR3 has 16 residues. CDR3 sequence reads: CASSADTRDSGHEQFF. The CDR3, as DNA: TGTGCCAGCAGCGCCGATACTAGAGATAGCGGACATGAGCAGTTCTTC. The full variable domain, with the rest looked up from reference TRBV9 and TRBJ2-1, is DSGVTQTPKHLITATGQRVTLRCSPRSGDLSVYWYQQSLDQGLQFLIQYYNGEERAKGNILERFSAQQFPDLHSELNLSSLELGDSALYFCASSADTRDSGHEQFFGPGTRLTVL.

The chain joins TRBV30 to TRBJ2-2; D remains unclear. This CDR3 spans 14 amino acids. Trimming cost V 4 bases and J 5 bases, with 14 bases left between them. Germline CDR1 is GTSNPN and CDR2 is SVGIG (reference sequence). CDR3 coding DNA: TGTGCCTGGAATACCCCACAGAGAACCGGGGAGCTGTTTTTT. It specifies CAWNTPQRTGELFF.